This T cell receptor beta chain was profiled in a study of cytomegalovirus exposure and HLA in healthy donors. This clone appeared a few times. Its antigen is currently unknown. Study results and caveats: Many donors shared some public TCRs, even though most TCR sequences were rare.

The PCR ran on 60 Vbeta and 13 Jbeta primers. Generated by immunoSEQ multiplex PCR, the TCRdb table keeps only in-frame clones and is missing some. The table shows about 140,000 clones, with over 75% occurring only once. Between the trimmed V and J ends, which lost 1 base and 4 bases, there was a span of 12 bases. The V gene's germline CDR1 is SGHAT and CDR2 FQNNGV. The CDR3 runs 15 residues. This receptor was taken from a man aged 35 to 55 in good health and CMV-seronegative. The rearrangement links TRBV11-2 to TRBJ2-3, with TRBD1 as a possible D gene (5 bases). Sequenced input: PBMCs. Here the CDR3 DNA reads TGTGCCAGCAGCTTAGTTCAGGGCCCCCCAGATACGCAGTATTTT. This encodes CASSLVQGPPDTQYF.